One and the same sample provided the 25 T cell receptor beta chains below, sequenced in a study of T cell responses to AZD1222 COVID-19 vaccine. Here immunoSEQ multiplex PCR was the method, and the copy in TCRdb shows in-frame clones only, minus some. The table lists roughly 56,000 clones, around 82% of them singletons. The material was peripheral blood, obtained 28 days after the second AZD1222 dose. These receptors were taken from an adult who received the AZD1222 COVID-19 vaccine.

The chain joins TRBV10-3 to TRBJ1-2; D unresolved. This CDR3 contains 16 residues. The V gene lost 3 bases and the J gene lost 0 bases, with 14 bases spanning the gap. Germline CDR1 is ENHRY and CDR2 is SYGVKD. CDR3 region: CAISEGSWEANYGYTF. CDR3 bases: TGTGCCATCAGTGAAGGGTCGTGGGAAGCTAACTATGGCTACACCTTC.

The chain uses TRBV6-2 or TRBV6-3 and TRBJ2-3; no clear D gene. The CDR3 sequence is 11 residues long. CDR1 is MNHEY, CDR2 SVGEGT, per germline. Trimming took off 5 bases at V and 2 bases at J, with 2 bases between the two ends. The CDR3 protein is CASSNTDTQYF. CDR3 sequence (DNA): TGTGCCAGCAGTAACACAGATACGCAGTATTTT.

V is TRBV19 and J is TRBJ1-3; D is uncertain. The CDR3 is 20 residues long. CDR1 is LNHDA and CDR2 is SQIVND in the germline V gene (reference sequence). V was clipped by 0 bases and J by 0 bases, with 21 bases between them. For the CDR3, the DNA is TGTGCCAGTAGTATAGAAGGCGCTTGGAAGGGCCCCGTCTCTGGAAACACCATATATTTT. Translated, it gives CASSIEGAWKGPVSGNTIYF.

This clone was observed a few times. This chain joins TRBV6-5 and TRBJ1-4; possibly TRBD1 for D (6 bases). CDR3 length equals 14 residues. Trimming cost V 6 bases and J 8 bases, with 16 bases left between them. The germline V gene has CDR1 MNHEY and CDR2 SVGAGI. This chain's CDR3 is CASRVGLQGEKLFF. CDR3 DNA sequence: TGTGCCAGCAGGGTGGGACTTCAGGGGGAAAAACTGTTTTTT.

This chain joins TRBV5-1 and TRBJ2-7; D may be TRBD1 (5 bases). The V and J ends lost 0 bases and 0 bases respectively, with 7 bases between them. The germline V gene encodes CDR1 SGHRS and CDR2 YFSETQ. The CDR3 consists of 14 residues. The CDR3 region is CASSLERGSYEQYF. The CDR3 nucleotides read TGCGCCAGCAGCTTGGAAAGGGGCTCCTACGAGCAGTACTTC.

The rearrangement joins TRBV6-5 to TRBJ1-2, with D unclear. V was pared by 8 bases and J by 7 bases, with 14 bases between. Germline CDR1 is MNHEY and CDR2 is SVGAGI. The length of the CDR3 is 12 residues. CDR3 region: CASGVSDGGYTF. The CDR3 DNA reads as TGTGCCAGCGGCGTATCAGACGGTGGCTACACCTTC.

The CDR3 DNA sequence: TGTGCCACCAGTGATGGGGTAACAGGGGGAAATCAGCCCCAGCATTTT. The encoded protein is CATSDGVTGGNQPQHF. The chain links TRBV24-1 to TRBJ1-5; TRBD1 aligns across 8 bases. The CDR3 length is 16 residues. The V and J ends lost 3 bases and 4 bases, in that order; junction bases with no gene match: 7. In germline, CDR1 is KGHDR, CDR2 SFDVKD.

V and J are TRBV6-2 or TRBV6-3 and TRBJ2-7; no clear D. This CDR3 comprises 13 residues. The ends were cut back, 4 bases at V and 2 bases at J, with 9 bases in the middle. Germline V CDR1 and CDR2: MNHEY, SVGEGT. Written as DNA, the CDR3 is TGTGCCAGCAGTTTTTCTCTGGCCTACGAGCAGTACTTC. As protein: CASSFSLAYEQYF.

The J gene is TRBJ2-3, the V gene TRBV15, with a tentative D call TRBD1 (6 bases). Germline assignment: CDR1 LNHNV and CDR2 YYDKDF (reference sequence). V was shortened by 3 bases and J by 0 bases, with 13 bases between the two germline ends. This CDR3 comprises 16 residues. The CDR3 loop is CATSRYGTTSTDTQYF. The CDR3 region has the DNA TGTGCCACCAGCAGGTACGGGACAACTAGCACAGATACGCAGTATTTT.

This chain connects TRBV19 to TRBJ2-1; 12 bases match TRBD2. CDR1 LNHDA and CDR2 SQIVND come from the germline V gene (reference sequence). The CDR3 sequence is 14 residues long. The V and J ends lost 6 bases and 10 bases, in that order; junction bases with no gene match: 7. The CDR3 loop is CASSSSGRAQEQFF. CDR3 sequence (DNA): TGTGCCAGTAGCTCTAGCGGGAGGGCCCAAGAGCAGTTCTTC.

The chain uses TRBV28 and TRBJ1-4; a possible D gene is TRBD1 (6 bases). The germline CDR1 and CDR2 sequences are MDHEN and SYDVKM. The CDR3 has 16 amino acids. Trimming took off 10 bases at V and 0 bases at J, with 18 bases between the two ends. The CDR3 here is CAIQGGQVSTNEKLFF. The CDR3 nucleotides are TGTGCCATACAAGGGGGGCAGGTATCAACTAATGAAAAACTGTTTTTT. Filled out from reference TRBV28 and TRBJ1-4, the complete variable domain reads DVKVTQSSRYLVKRTGEKVFLECVQDMDHENMFWYRQDPGLGLRLIYFSYDVKMKEKGDIPEGYSVSREKKERFSLILESASTNQTSMYLCAIQGGQVSTNEKLFFGSGTQLSVL.

The rearrangement links TRBV7-2 to TRBJ1-5; TRBD1 matches at 7 bases. Germline assignment: CDR1 SGHTA and CDR2 FQGNSA. The J segment lost 0 bases and the V segment lost 4 bases, leaving 6 bases of the junction unmatched. The CDR3 totals 16 residues. The CDR3 sequence is CASSSGGRGSNQPQHF. The CDR3 nucleotides are TGTGCCAGCAGCTCAGGGGGGAGGGGTAGCAATCAGCCCCAGCATTTT.

This sequence joins TRBV24-1 and TRBJ2-1; a possible D gene is TRBD2 (5 bases). Germline V gene lookup returns CDR1 KGHDR and CDR2 SFDVKD. CDR3 length: 16 residues. V lost 3 bases and J 6 bases, leaving 17 bases between the germline ends. The CDR3 DNA sequence: TGTGCCACCAGTGATCCTGGACGAGGGCTCAGCAATGAGCAGTTCTTC. Protein product: CATSDPGRGLSNEQFF.

The chain's CDR3 is CARSLARRHTGELFF. The DNA of the CDR3 is TGTGCCAGAAGCTTAGCGCGGAGACACACCGGGGAGCTGTTTTTT. This rearrangement joins TRBV7-5 to TRBJ2-2; the table's D call, TRBD2, has no DNA check behind it. TRBV7-5 is marked as a pseudogene. The CDR3 loop spans 15 amino acids.

V gene TRBV28 combines with J gene TRBJ1-4; possibly TRBD1 for D (5 bases). CDR1 and CDR2 from the germline V gene are MDHEN and SYDVKM. Trimming cost V 6 bases and J 2 bases, with 13 bases left between them. The CDR3 extends over 15 amino acids. The CDR3 DNA reads as TGTGCCAGCAGCATCGGGGGGATCACTAATGAAAAACTGTTTTTT. It codes for CASSIGGITNEKLFF.

This clone has a handful of counts. The J gene is TRBJ2-5, the V gene TRBV5-1; D call uncertain. CDR3 length equals 14 residues. Germline lookup yields CDR1 SGHRS and CDR2 YFSETQ. Trimming left V 1 base short and J 4 bases short, with 11 bases between. CDR3 nucleotide sequence: TGCGCCAGCAGCTTGCAGTCAGGCGGAGAGACCCAGTACTTC. The encoded protein is CASSLQSGGETQYF.

V usage is TRBV29-1 and J usage is TRBJ2-1; 7 bases are shared with TRBD2. The CDR3 is 15 residues long. Germline V gene data show CDR1 as SQVTM and CDR2 as ANQGSEA. The trim removed 3 bases at V and 4 bases at J, leaving 9 bases unmatched. Here the CDR3 reads CSVERAGPTYNEQFF. CDR3 sequence (DNA): TGCAGCGTTGAGAGAGCGGGGCCCACTTACAATGAGCAGTTCTTC.

This chain joins TRBV30 and TRBJ2-2, with 9 positions matching TRBD1. J lost 1 base, V lost 8 bases, and 5 bases had no gene match. CDR1 is GTSNPN, CDR2 SVGIG, per germline (reference sequence). The CDR3 consists of 14 residues. Here the CDR3 DNA reads TGTGCCGGTGACAGGGGGTTGAACACCGGGGAGCTGTTTTTT. Residues: CAGDRGLNTGELFF. Based on the CDR3 plus reference TRBV30 and TRBJ2-2, the full variable domain is SQTIHQWPATLVQPVGSPLSLECTVEGTSNPNLYWYRQAAGRGLQLLFYSVGIGQISSEVPQNLSASRPQDRQFILSSKKLLLSDSGFYLCAGDRGLNTGELFFGEGSRLTVL.

The chain recombines TRBV5-4 with TRBJ1-2; the D is unclear. Germline lookup yields CDR1 SGHNT and CDR2 YYREEE (reference sequence). The CDR3 consists of 15 residues. V was shortened by 0 bases and J by 4 bases, with 13 bases between the two germline ends. The CDR3 region has the DNA TGTGCCAGCAGCTTGGCCGTGCGGGGAGGCTATGGCTACACCTTC. Translating it yields CASSLAVRGGYGYTF. Complete variable domain (other parts from reference TRBV5-4 and TRBJ1-2): ETGVTQSPTHLIKTRGQQVTLRCSSQSGHNTVSWYQQALGQGPQFIFQYYREEENGRGNFPPRFSGLQFPNYSSELNVNALELDDSALYLCASSLAVRGGYGYTFGSGTRLTVV.

The chain joins TRBV25-1 to TRBJ2-7; TRBD1 agrees at 9 bases. Per germline, CDR1 MGHDK and CDR2 SYGVNS. With 6 bases clipped from V and 2 bases from J, the junction kept 2 bases outside the gene matches. The CDR3 covers 13 residues. The CDR3 loop reads CASSGTGTYEQYF. CDR3 coding DNA: TGTGCCAGCAGCGGGACAGGGACCTACGAGCAGTACTTC.

The V gene is TRBV7-3, the J gene TRBJ2-1; 8 bases fit TRBD2. This CDR3 has 16 amino acids. V lost 1 base, J lost 8 bases, and 10 bases stayed unmatched. Germline V CDR1 and CDR2: SGHTA, FQGTGA. CDR3 nucleotide sequence: TGTGCCAGCAGCTTAATTGCGGGAGGCCCTAGGGATGAGCAGTTCTTC. Its translation is CASSLIAGGPRDEQFF. Filled out from reference TRBV7-3 and TRBJ2-1, the complete variable domain reads GAGVSQTPSNKVTEKGKYVELRCDPISGHTALYWYRQSLGQGPEFLIYFQGTGAADDSGLPNDRFFAVRPEGSVSTLKIQRTERGDSAVYLCASSLIAGGPRDEQFFGPGTRLTVL.

The chain carries TRBV12-3 or TRBV12-4 and TRBJ2-7, with D hard to call. The CDR3 is 12 residues long. V was cut by 3 bases and J by 5 bases, with 8 bases left in between. The CDR3 protein is CASSFLGNEQYF. The CDR3 bases are TGTGCCAGCAGTTTTCTAGGGAACGAGCAGTACTTC.

The chain is built from TRBV5-1 and TRBJ2-3, with D possibly matching TRBD2 (6 bases). The germline V gene encodes CDR1 SGHRS and CDR2 YFSETQ. The CDR3 length is 14 residues. The V end lost 4 bases, the J end lost 5 bases, and 14 bases lay between the germline ends. The CDR3 region has the DNA TGCGCCAGCAGCGTAGGAGGGGCCAAAGATACGCAGTATTTT. Translation gives CASSVGGAKDTQYF. Variable domain in full (rest from reference TRBV5-1 and TRBJ2-3): KAGVTQTPRYLIKTRGQQVTLSCSPISGHRSVSWYQQTPGQGLQFLFEYFSETQRNKGNFPGRFSGRQFSNSRSEMNVSTLELGDSALYLCASSVGGAKDTQYFGPGTRLTVL.

The V and J genes are TRBV7-9 and TRBJ1-2; D might be TRBD1 (5 bases). V was clipped by 1 base and J by 6 bases, with 12 bases between them. This CDR3 contains 14 residues. Germline V gene sequence: CDR1 SEHNR, CDR2 FQNEAQ (reference sequence). CDR3 region: CASSLVQGTDGYTF. The CDR3 coding sequence is TGTGCCAGCAGCTTAGTGCAGGGCACGGATGGCTACACCTTC.

The chain is built from TRBV6-5 and TRBJ1-3; D might be TRBD1 (6 bases). V was clipped by 7 bases and J by 0 bases, with 10 bases between them. There are 14 residues in the CDR3. Germline CDR1 MNHEY, CDR2 SVGAGI. In nucleotides, the CDR3 is TGTGCCAGCAACCAGGGGAGCTCTGGAAACACCATATATTTT. Its protein product is CASNQGSSGNTIYF.